This is a list of T cell receptor beta chains from one sample in a study of metastatic and nonmetastatic thyroid tumors. TCRdb called clones again from the PCR reads with MiXCR. Of some 31,000 clones listed, approximately 7.4% are singletons. Sample: blood. These receptors were obtained from a female donor with papillary thyroid cancer or a benign thyroid nodule (not recorded which). Some clones in this sample may be carry-over from other donors' samples. CDR3s include the opening cysteine and the closing phenylalanine or tryptophan. D genes are given only for firm matches. Sizes are listed as once, few or many counts, or a class when the clone is expanded.

cdr3_nt	cdr3_aa	d_call	v_call	j_call	clone_size
TGTGCCAGCAGCACCGGGGGGTGGGACACTGAAGCTTTCTTT	CASSTGGWDTEAFF	.	TRBV9	TRBJ1-1	many
TGTGCCAGCAGCCATTCCGGGACAGGGGGCGTGAAGGACATTCAGTACTTC	CASSHSGTGGVKDIQYF	TRBD1	TRBV7-2	TRBJ2-4	many
TGTGCCAGCAGCCCCGACATCGCCCGTGAAGCTTTCTTT	CASSPDIAREAFF	.	TRBV7-8	TRBJ1-1	many
TGTGCCAGCAGGAGGTCTAGCGCTAATCAGCCCCAGCATTTT	CASRRSSANQPQHF	.	TRBV2	TRBJ1-5	many
TGTGCCAGCGCCATTAGCCGGGATCAGCCCCAGCATTTT	CASAISRDQPQHF	.	TRBV27	TRBJ1-5	many
TGTGCCAGCAGCACGGAGCCGGGGAACGAAAAACTGTTTTTT	CASSTEPGNEKLFF	.	TRBV6-1	TRBJ1-4	many
TGTGCCAGTAGTGGGTATAACTATGGCTACACCTTC	CASSGYNYGYTF	.	TRBV19	TRBJ1-2	many
TGTGCCAGCAGCTTGGAGGCGGGGAGGGAGGAAAAACTGTTTTTT	CASSLEAGREEKLFF	.	TRBV5-8	TRBJ1-4	many
TGTGCCAGCAGCTTGTGGGGGCGCGGCAATGAGCAGTTCTTC	CASSLWGRGNEQFF	.	TRBV5-4	TRBJ2-1	few
TGTGCCAGCAGTTCCCTAGGGGGGGGTAGTACCACTGAAGCTTTCTTT	CASSSLGGGSTTEAFF	.	TRBV6-2/TRBV6-3	TRBJ1-1	many
TGCAGCGTTTTAGAGGGCACTGAAACTTTCTTT	CSVLEGTETFF	.	TRBV20-1	TRBJ1-1	many
TGTGCCAGCAGTGAAGCGGTTTTCTTGGGTCTAGTTTCAGCAGATACGCAGTATTTT	CASSEAVFLGLVSADTQYF	.	TRBV6-1	TRBJ2-3	many